The 27 T cell receptor beta chains given below trace back to one sample, sequenced in a study of spatial heterogeneity in lung cancer. The time point: sample taken at primary tumor resection. Whole RNA obtained from tumor, nontumor lung or frozen PBMC underwent sequencing without sorting. TCRdb used MiXCR to reprocess the 5' RACE reads, holding one entry per CDR3 protein. This sample has 36,000 or so distinct CDR3 sequences, with around 5.2% found just once. Sequencing used PBMCs, obtained at surgery. These receptors were obtained from a female donor with early-stage non-small cell lung cancer.

This clonotype was observed at least ten times. The junction shows a germline mismatch at one end, possibly a read error. The chain employs TRBV10-3 and TRBJ2-3, with 10 bases matching TRBD2. The CDR3 is 13 residues long. Germline CDR1 is ENHRY and CDR2 is SYGVKD. CDR3 loop: CAVSGGVTDTQYF. As DNA, the CDR3 is TGTGCCGTCAGCGGGGGGGTCACAGATACGCAGTATTTT.

This clonotype was seen many times. As DNA, the CDR3 is TGTGCCAGCAGTTTATCAGGCGGTAGTTATAATTCACCCCTCCACTTT. It yields the protein CASSLSGGSYNSPLHF. This chain links TRBV28 with TRBJ1-6; D unresolved. Trimming pared 1 base from V and 4 bases from J, leaving 11 bases between. Germline V lookup: CDR1 MDHEN, CDR2 SYDVKM. The CDR3 extends over 16 amino acids.

The rearrangement links TRBV6-6 to TRBJ1-2; 8 bases are a match to TRBD1. The J segment lost 6 bases and the V segment lost 5 bases, leaving 14 bases of the junction unmatched. The CDR3 spans 16 residues. Germline V gene lookup returns CDR1 MNHNY and CDR2 SVGAGI (reference sequence). The CDR3 DNA is TGTGCCAGCAGTCCGACAGGGGATTCGGCAGGGAATGGCTACACCTTC. Translation: CASSPTGDSAGNGYTF.

This clonotype turned up a few times. This chain uses TRBV15 with TRBJ2-5; D not certain. Looked up from germline, CDR1 is LNHNV and CDR2 is YYDKDF (reference sequence). V was trimmed by 5 bases and J by 5 bases, leaving 12 bases between them. The CDR3 contains 13 residues. CDR3 nucleotide sequence: TGTGCCACCAGCCCCCGACTGGGGGAGACCCAGTACTTC. Protein: CATSPRLGETQYF.

The table lists this clonotype with a few counts. This chain uses TRBV20-1 with TRBJ2-3; D gene unclear. The CDR3 is made up of 15 amino acids. Looked up from germline, CDR1 is DFQATT and CDR2 is SNEGSKA (reference sequence). The germline V and J ends were trimmed by 3 bases and 3 bases, with 16 bases remaining between them. This CDR3 is CSASPSKGRTDTQYF. In nucleotides, the CDR3 is TGCAGTGCTAGCCCTTCGAAAGGTCGGACAGATACGCAGTATTTT.

This clonotype was detected ten times or more. The chain uses TRBV28 and TRBJ2-3; 9 bases agree with TRBD2. The CDR3 sequence is 18 residues long. Germline lookup yields CDR1 MDHEN and CDR2 SYDVKM. J gave up 6 bases and V 3 bases, and 16 bases lay outside the gene matches. This chain's CDR3 is CASSLGLAGEISGDTQYF. CDR3 coding DNA: TGTGCCAGCAGTTTGGGTTTAGCGGGAGAAATTTCTGGTGATACGCAGTATTTT.

At least ten counts were recorded for this clonotype. The V gene is TRBV12-3 or TRBV12-4, the J gene TRBJ1-2; 9 nucleotides line up with TRBD1. V lost 7 bases to trimming and J lost 8 bases; unmatched junction nucleotides: 8. The length of the CDR3 is 13 residues. The CDR3 loop reads CASTLQGAVGYTF. DNA for the CDR3: TGTGCCAGCACCTTACAGGGGGCGGTAGGCTACACCTTC.

J is TRBJ2-1 and V is TRBV3-2; no DNA check was done on the table's D call, TRBD2. TRBV3-2 is a documented pseudogene. The CDR3 extends over 17 amino acids. CDR3 nucleotide sequence: TGTGCCAGCAGGAAAATGAACCCGGGACTAGCGGGCAATGAGCAGTTCTTC. Its translation is CASRKMNPGLAGNEQFF.

This clonotype was observed a handful of times. The chain employs TRBV4-1 and TRBJ2-3; TRBD1 or TRBD2 may be the D gene (5 bases each). From germline, CDR1 is MGHRA and CDR2 YSYEKL. The CDR3 is 21 amino acids. Trimming left V 1 base short and J 2 bases short, with 28 bases between. The CDR3 region is CASSQGALRGLPGIPTDTQYF. CDR3 sequence (DNA): TGCGCCAGCAGCCAAGGGGCGCTGAGGGGTCTTCCGGGAATCCCCACAGATACGCAGTATTTT.

This clonotype was observed at least ten times. The rearrangement joins TRBV20-1 to TRBJ1-2; D uncertain. Trimming took 6 bases from V and 3 from J, leaving 14 bases between them. Looked up from germline, CDR1 is DFQATT and CDR2 is SNEGSKA (reference sequence). CDR3 size: 13 residues. CDR3 in amino acids: CSADQRGDYGYTF. In DNA, the CDR3 is TGCAGTGCAGATCAAAGAGGCGACTATGGCTACACCTTC.

This clonotype has just a few counts. This sequence joins TRBV4-2 and TRBJ2-1; 13 positions agree with TRBD2. Unmatched junction bases numbered 5, after V lost 3 bases and J lost 9 bases. This CDR3 region has 15 residues. Germline V gives CDR1 LGHNA, CDR2 YNFKEQ. The CDR3 is CASSQRLAGGGEQFF. The CDR3 nucleotides read TGTGCCAGCAGCCAGAGACTAGCGGGAGGAGGTGAGCAGTTCTTC.

The table lists this clonotype with a few counts. The chain carries TRBV5-4 and TRBJ2-7; the match to TRBD1 covers 10 bases. In germline, CDR1 is SGHNT, CDR2 YYREEE (reference sequence). Losses at the gene ends were 0 bases for V and 5 bases for J; bases not matched to a gene: 8. The length of the CDR3 is 16 residues. The CDR3 region has the DNA TGTGCCAGCAGCTTGGCACCGGGACAGGGGTGGGACGAGCAGTACTTC. Residues: CASSLAPGQGWDEQYF.

This clonotype was recorded a few times. The chain links TRBV3-1 to TRBJ2-5, with D perhaps matching TRBD2 (6 bases). This CDR3 has 14 amino acids. Deletions cut 1 base from V and 3 bases from J, with 9 bases between. Germline CDR1 is LGHDT and CDR2 is YNNKEL (reference sequence). CDR3 sequence: CASSQGPSEETQYF. The CDR3 DNA reads as TGTGCCAGCAGCCAAGGCCCTAGCGAAGAGACCCAGTACTTC.

The chain couples TRBV11-2 to TRBJ2-1; weak D call: TRBD2 (5 bases). From germline, CDR1 is SGHAT and CDR2 FQNNGV. V dropped 0 bases and J dropped 1 base, with 7 bases sitting between them. The CDR3 is 15 residues long. CDR3: CASSLDGLSYNEQFF. DNA for the CDR3: TGTGCCAGCAGCTTAGATGGACTGTCCTACAATGAGCAGTTCTTC.

At least ten counts were recorded for this clonotype. This chain uses TRBV18 with TRBJ1-6; tentative D call: TRBD1 (5 bases). The CDR3 extends over 14 amino acids. V was trimmed by 3 bases and J by 11 bases, leaving 14 bases between them. Looked up from germline, CDR1 is KGHSH and CDR2 is LQKENI. This CDR3 reads CASSPGRLPAPLHF. In DNA form, the CDR3 reads TGTGCCAGCTCACCGGGACGGCTGCCGGCACCCCTCCACTTT.

This clonotype was recorded many times. V and J are TRBV5-6 and TRBJ1-6; D is unresolved. CDR3 length: 13 amino acids. V lost 0 bases, J lost 7 bases, and 5 bases lay in between. Per the germline V gene, CDR1 is SGHDT and CDR2 is YYEEEE. The CDR3 region is CASSLVPNSPLHF. The CDR3 region has the DNA TGTGCCAGCAGCTTGGTCCCCAATTCACCCCTCCACTTT.

This clonotype was counted many times. This chain links TRBV20-1 with TRBJ1-1; the match to TRBD1 covers 9 bases. This CDR3 is built from 14 residues. The V gene end was trimmed by 5 bases and the J gene end by 4 bases; junction bases not matched to a gene: 8. Germline CDR1 is DFQATT and CDR2 is SNEGSKA (reference sequence). The CDR3 loop reads CSAYGQGRSTEAFF. DNA for the CDR3: TGCAGTGCTTACGGACAGGGGAGGAGCACTGAAGCTTTCTTT.

This chain links TRBV20-1 with TRBJ2-3, with 12 bases aligning to TRBD2. The CDR3 sequence is 15 residues long. The germline V gene has CDR1 DFQATT and CDR2 SNEGSKA (reference sequence). The trim removed 5 bases at V and 5 bases at J, leaving 8 bases unmatched. The CDR3 loop is CSAEGTSGGRDTQYF. For the CDR3, the DNA is TGCAGTGCTGAAGGTACTAGCGGGGGGCGAGATACGCAGTATTTT.

This clonotype was counted ten times or more. The chain couples TRBV6-2 or TRBV6-3 to TRBJ2-5, with a possible D match to TRBD1 (6 bases). The germline CDR1 and CDR2 sequences are MNHEY and SVGEGT. This CDR3 contains 16 residues. Trimming took 5 bases from V and 3 from J, leaving 19 bases between them. The CDR3 spells CASSRQAKSEEETQYF. CDR3 nucleotides: TGTGCCAGCAGTAGACAGGCTAAGAGCGAAGAAGAGACCCAGTACTTC.

This clonotype was recorded many times. The chain uses TRBV4-1 and TRBJ2-3; D might be TRBD2 (7 bases). The V gene's germline CDR1 is MGHRA and CDR2 YSYEKL. V lost 1 base, J lost 4 bases, and 21 bases lay in between. The CDR3 is 18 residues long. In nucleotides, the CDR3 is TGCGCCAGCAGCCAAGGGTATTCCTGGAGGGGGAGGGCAGATACGCAGTATTTT. Amino acids: CASSQGYSWRGRADTQYF.

This clonotype was picked up many times. CDR3 nucleotides: TGTGCCAGCAGCTCCTCGGGTAACACCGGGGAGCTGTTTTTT. It translates to CASSSSGNTGELFF. The J gene is TRBJ2-2, the V gene TRBV12-3 or TRBV12-4; D gene uncertain. The CDR3 runs 14 residues. V was cut by 6 bases and J by 2 bases, with 10 bases left in between.

In its sample, this clonotype was seen many times. DNA for the CDR3: TGTGCCAGCAGCTTCTTAGCGGGAGACATGACTGAGCAGTTCTTC. The encoded protein is CASSFLAGDMTEQFF. The rearrangement joins TRBV11-2 to TRBJ2-1; 9 bases agree with TRBD2. CDR1 SGHAT and CDR2 FQNNGV come from the germline V gene. This CDR3 comprises 15 residues. V lost 3 bases and J lost 9; bases outside the gene matches: 9.

CDR3 sequence: CASSSSSAGQETQYF. The CDR3 DNA follows: TGTGCCAGCAGCTCGTCCTCAGCGGGACAAGAGACCCAGTACTTC. This rearrangement joins TRBV7-9 to TRBJ2-5; 7 positions match TRBD2. This CDR3 spans 15 amino acids. Germline-derived CDR1 and CDR2 are SEHNR and FQNEAQ (reference sequence). V dropped 4 bases and J dropped 2; count of bases not matched to a gene: 7.

This clonotype appeared a few times. V is TRBV4-1 and J is TRBJ1-5; D not resolved. The CDR3 extends over 13 amino acids. Germline V gene data show CDR1 as MGHRA and CDR2 as YSYEKL. The V end was cut by 0 bases, the J end by 9 bases, with 9 bases between. The CDR3 DNA follows: TGCGCCAGCAGCCAAGACCGGAGTTGGCCCCAGCATTTT. Protein sequence: CASSQDRSWPQHF.

This clonotype occurred many times. The chain has TRBV20-1 and TRBJ1-1; D is possibly TRBD1 (6 bases). Between the trimmed V and J ends, which lost 6 bases and 3 bases, there was a span of 11 bases. Germline V CDR1 and CDR2: DFQATT, SNEGSKA (reference sequence). The CDR3 sequence is 12 residues long. This CDR3 reads CSARTAYTEAFF. The CDR3 DNA follows: TGCAGTGCAAGGACAGCTTACACTGAAGCTTTCTTT.

This clonotype was seen repeatedly, ten times or more. This sequence joins TRBV7-2 and TRBJ2-1; 8 nucleotides agree with TRBD2. This CDR3 is 15 amino acids long. V lost 0 bases, J lost 10 bases, and 8 bases stayed unmatched. CDR1 and CDR2 from the germline V gene are SGHTA and FQGNSA. CDR3 sequence (DNA): TGTGCCAGCAGCTTAGCAGCGGGGGACCCCCGGGAGCAGTTCTTC. Translated: CASSLAAGDPREQFF.

This clonotype has ten or more counts. This chain uses TRBV28 with TRBJ1-1; 11 bases map to TRBD1. J was trimmed by 7 bases and V by 4 bases; bases with no gene match: 14. CDR3 length equals 17 residues. CDR1 is MDHEN and CDR2 is SYDVKM in the germline V gene. The CDR3 DNA reads as TGTGCCAGCAGTTCCCTGGGGACAGGGGGTGTTTACATTGAAGCTTTCTTT. Amino acid sequence: CASSSLGTGGVYIEAFF.